The 26 T cell receptor beta chains below come from one sample, sequenced in a study of T cell responses to AZD1222 COVID-19 vaccine. Sequenced by immunoSEQ multiplex PCR; TCRdb stores in-frame clones only, minus some. The sample has over 110,000 clones, more than 90% seen once. The sample consisted of peripheral blood, taken on day 0 of AZD1222 vaccination. Receptor source: an adult in good health.

The chain employs TRBV2 and TRBJ1-3; D is possibly TRBD1 (5 bases). V dropped 7 bases and J dropped 0 bases, with 19 bases sitting between them. Germline V gene lookup returns CDR1 SNHLY and CDR2 FYNNEI. The CDR3 length is 17 residues. The CDR3 region is CASIEWGTSPSGNTIYF. DNA for the CDR3: TGTGCCAGCATAGAATGGGGGACTTCCCCCTCTGGAAACACCATATATTTT.

This clone was observed a single time. The chain employs TRBV27 and TRBJ1-2; D remains ambiguous. Trimming removed 4 bases from V and 0 bases from J, with 12 bases in between. Germline V gene data show CDR1 as MNHEY and CDR2 as SMNVEV (reference sequence). The CDR3 has 15 amino acids. CDR3 in amino acids: CASSSRTDSNYGYTF. The DNA for the CDR3 is TGTGCCAGCAGTTCCCGGACGGACTCTAACTATGGCTACACCTTC.

V and J are TRBV18 and TRBJ1-5; D not certain. CDR3 length: 16 residues. Germline loops: CDR1 KGHSH, CDR2 LQKENI. V was pared by 2 bases and J by 4 bases, with 15 bases between. The CDR3 coding sequence is TGTGCCAGCTCACCATTGGCGGCAGGTTTAAATCAGCCCCAGCATTTT. The encoded protein is CASSPLAAGLNQPQHF.

J is TRBJ2-3 and V is TRBV12-5, with D uncertain. V shed 1 base and J shed 0 bases, with 8 bases lying between them. CDR1 is LGHNT and CDR2 is FRNRAP in the germline V gene. The CDR3 runs 15 residues. CDR3 coding DNA: TGTGCTAGTGGTTTGGGGGCAGTTAGCACAGATACGCAGTATTTT. Protein product: CASGLGAVSTDTQYF.

The chain links TRBV5-6 to TRBJ1-5; the match to TRBD1 covers 9 bases. The germline V gene has CDR1 SGHDT and CDR2 YYEEEE. V lost 2 bases, J lost 3 bases, and 12 bases stayed unmatched. This CDR3 is 18 amino acids long. In DNA, the CDR3 is TGTGCCAGCAGCTTTGGGACAGGGCGAGCTTGGGACAATCAGCCCCAGCATTTT. Protein product: CASSFGTGRAWDNQPQHF.

This clone appeared once. V gene TRBV4-1 combines with J gene TRBJ2-7; no clear D gene. In germline, CDR1 is MGHRA, CDR2 YSYEKL. The CDR3 runs 13 residues. V lost 1 base and J lost 4, with 8 bases in between. This chain's CDR3 is CASSQVAEYEQYF. CDR3 sequence (DNA): TGCGCCAGCAGCCAAGTGGCCGAGTACGAGCAGTACTTC.

This sequence joins TRBV7-9 and TRBJ2-1; D not resolved. Trimming cost V 3 bases and J 4 bases, with 4 bases left between them. The germline CDR1 and CDR2 sequences are SEHNR and FQNEAQ (reference sequence). The CDR3 contains 12 residues. The CDR3 region is CASSFDYNEQFF. Here the CDR3 DNA reads TGTGCCAGCAGCTTCGATTACAATGAGCAGTTCTTC. Filled out from reference TRBV7-9 and TRBJ2-1, the complete variable domain reads DTGVSQNPRHKITKRGQNVTFRCDPISEHNRLYWYRQTLGQGPEFLTYFQNEAQLEKSRLLSDRFSAERPKGSFSTLEIQRTEQGDSAMYLCASSFDYNEQFFGPGTRLTVL.

The rearrangement links TRBV19 to TRBJ1-1; no firm D call. Germline CDR1 reads LNHDA; CDR2 reads SQIVND (reference sequence). The V and J ends lost 8 bases and 6 bases respectively, with 10 bases between them. The CDR3 consists of 11 residues. CDR3 sequence (DNA): TGTGCCAGTTATAGGGCGGCTGAAGCTTTCTTT. Amino acid sequence: CASYRAAEAFF.

The chain has TRBV13 and TRBJ1-6; D is unclear. With 4 bases removed from V and 6 bases from J, the gap between germline ends came to 10 bases. The CDR3 consists of 14 residues. Germline lookup yields CDR1 PRHDT and CDR2 FYEKMQ (reference sequence). This CDR3 reads CASSSRAANSPLHF. In nucleotides, the CDR3 is TGTGCCAGCAGCTCCCGGGCCGCTAATTCACCCCTCCACTTT.

The chain recombines TRBV5-1 with TRBJ2-1; 8 bases line up with TRBD2. Unmatched junction bases numbered 6, after V lost 3 bases and J lost 7 bases. CDR1 is SGHRS and CDR2 is YFSETQ in the germline V gene. CDR3 length equals 14 residues. CDR3 region: CASSYPGGENEQFF. The CDR3 DNA follows: TGCGCCAGCAGCTACCCCGGGGGGGAGAATGAGCAGTTCTTC. The variable domain in full, completed from reference TRBV5-1 and TRBJ2-1, reads KAGVTQTPRYLIKTRGQQVTLSCSPISGHRSVSWYQQTPGQGLQFLFEYFSETQRNKGNFPGRFSGRQFSNSRSEMNVSTLELGDSALYLCASSYPGGENEQFFGPGTRLTVL.

The chain has TRBV30 and TRBJ1-6, with D perhaps TRBD1 (6 bases). Trimming left V 5 bases short and J 10 bases short, with 12 bases between. The CDR3 contains 12 residues. The germline V gene encodes CDR1 GTSNPN and CDR2 SVGIG (reference sequence). CDR3 amino acids: CAWAAGESPLHF. The CDR3 DNA reads TGTGCCTGGGCCGCAGGGGAATCACCCCTCCACTTT.

This clone appeared a few times. The chain employs TRBV6-5 and TRBJ1-2, with D possibly matching TRBD1 (5 bases). Between the trimmed V and J ends, which lost 6 bases and 2 bases, there was a span of 13 bases. The CDR3 covers 14 residues. Per germline, CDR1 MNHEY and CDR2 SVGAGI. The CDR3, as DNA: TGTGCCAGCAGCCAGGGCCGGGGCAACTATGGCTACACCTTC. This gives the protein CASSQGRGNYGYTF.

This chain connects TRBV28 to TRBJ1-2; 12 bases map to TRBD1. Germline V gene data show CDR1 as MDHEN and CDR2 as SYDVKM. CDR3 length equals 15 residues. The trim removed 1 base at V and 8 bases at J, leaving 5 bases unmatched. CDR3 in amino acids: CASSLLGQGAPGYTF. The DNA of the CDR3 is TGTGCCAGCAGTTTATTGGGACAGGGGGCTCCCGGCTACACCTTC.

The V and J genes are TRBV9 and TRBJ2-5; 11 nucleotides agree with TRBD2. The CDR3 loop spans 18 amino acids. The trim removed 0 bases at V and 5 bases at J, leaving 12 bases unmatched. Germline CDR1 reads SGDLS; CDR2 reads YYNGEE. The DNA of the CDR3 is TGTGCCAGCAGCGTAGTGGAGACTAGCGGGGTCCGTGCGGAGACCCAGTACTTC. Translation: CASSVVETSGVRAETQYF.

The chain carries TRBV5-1 and TRBJ2-3; TRBD2 matches 9 bases. The CDR3 is 14 residues long. Trimming took 4 bases from V and 5 from J; bases not matched to a gene: 5. Germline-derived CDR1 and CDR2 are SGHRS and YFSETQ. CDR3 loop: CASSVEREEDTQYF. The CDR3 bases are TGCGCCAGCAGCGTAGAGCGGGAGGAAGATACGCAGTATTTT.

This chain uses TRBV19 with TRBJ2-2; 8 bases map to TRBD2. Germline V gene sequence: CDR1 LNHDA, CDR2 SQIVND (reference sequence). V was clipped by 10 bases and J by 6 bases; unmatched bases: 10. This CDR3 comprises 14 residues. This chain's CDR3 is CATEAGDGAGELFF. In DNA, the CDR3 is TGTGCCACCGAAGCGGGAGATGGGGCCGGGGAGCTGTTTTTT.

This clone showed up just once. The J gene is TRBJ1-5, the V gene TRBV6-2 or TRBV6-3, with 11 bases lining up with TRBD1. The CDR3 has 19 amino acids. Germline CDR1 reads MNHEY; CDR2 reads SVGEGT. V lost 0 bases and J lost 0; bases outside the gene matches: 7. DNA for the CDR3: TGTGCCAGCAGTTACTCGGACAGGGGGCAATGGTATAGCAATCAGCCCCAGCATTTT. Translated: CASSYSDRGQWYSNQPQHF.

A single count supports this clone. V gene TRBV27 combines with J gene TRBJ1-1; D is uncertain. V was pared by 1 base and J by 3 bases, with 15 bases between. The CDR3 loop spans 16 amino acids. The germline V gene has CDR1 MNHEY and CDR2 SMNVEV (reference sequence). The CDR3 DNA reads as TGTGCCAGCAGTTTATACCCGTCTTTCGGCGACACTGAAGCTTTCTTT. Its translation is CASSLYPSFGDTEAFF.

This clone was recorded only once. The chain links TRBV20-1 to TRBJ1-2, with D unresolved. Trimming stripped 6 bases from V and 7 bases from J, with 12 bases between. Germline V CDR1 and CDR2: DFQATT, SNEGSKA (reference sequence). The CDR3 has 11 amino acids. The chain's CDR3 is CSAKLRAGYTF. CDR3 nucleotides: TGCAGTGCCAAGCTCCGGGCTGGCTACACCTTC.

The chain carries TRBV19 and TRBJ2-7, with 10 positions matching TRBD2. The CDR3 length is 14 residues. V lost 10 bases and J lost 3; bases outside the gene matches: 9. The germline gives CDR1 LNHDA, CDR2 SQIVND (reference sequence). The CDR3 DNA sequence: TGTGCCACCGATAGCGGGAGGAGGGGCTACGAGCAGTACTTC. Its translation: CATDSGRRGYEQYF.

V and J are TRBV28 and TRBJ1-2; D is unclear. The germline V gene encodes CDR1 MDHEN and CDR2 SYDVKM. The CDR3 spans 11 residues. Trimming stripped 5 bases from V and 3 bases from J, with 4 bases between. CDR3 amino acids: CASSGYYGYTF. DNA for the CDR3: TGTGCCAGCAGTGGATACTATGGCTACACCTTC.

The chain combines TRBV11-3 with TRBJ2-1; TRBD1 might be the D (5 bases). Trimming took 1 base from V and 0 from J, leaving 13 bases between them. CDR1 is SGHNT and CDR2 is YENEEA in the germline V gene. CDR3 length: 17 amino acids. The CDR3 reads CASSLAGDSSSYNEQFF. Here the CDR3 DNA reads TGTGCCAGCAGCTTAGCAGGAGACAGCAGCTCCTACAATGAGCAGTTCTTC.

The chain combines TRBV14 with TRBJ1-2; perhaps TRBD1 as D (6 bases). V lost 1 base and J 4 bases, leaving 13 bases between the germline ends. CDR3 length equals 15 residues. Germline CDR1 and CDR2: SGHDN and FVKESK. The CDR3 loop is CASSQVGAGAYGYTF. CDR3 DNA sequence: TGTGCCAGCAGCCAAGTTGGGGCGGGGGCCTATGGCTACACCTTC. Complete variable domain (other parts from reference TRBV14 and TRBJ1-2): EAGVTQFPSHSVIEKGQTVTLRCDPISGHDNLYWYRRVMGKEIKFLLHFVKESKQDESGMPNNRFLAERTGGTYSTLKVQPAELEDSGVYFCASSQVGAGAYGYTFGSGTRLTVV.

This chain joins TRBV27 and TRBJ1-3; no definite D call. Per the germline V gene, CDR1 is MNHEY and CDR2 is SMNVEV (reference sequence). The CDR3 covers 14 residues. Trimming took off 4 bases at V and 0 bases at J, with 7 bases between the two ends. CDR3 nucleotides: TGTGCCAGCAGTTCCAGATTCTCTGGAAACACCATATATTTT. Its protein product is CASSSRFSGNTIYF.

The chain carries TRBV30 and TRBJ1-5; the match to TRBD1 covers 7 bases. This CDR3 comprises 15 residues. The germline CDR1 and CDR2 sequences are GTSNPN and SVGIG (reference sequence). Trimming took 2 bases from V and 0 from J; bases not matched to a gene: 4. CDR3 region: CAWSPGTVSNQPQHF. Here the CDR3 DNA reads TGTGCCTGGAGTCCCGGGACAGTTAGCAATCAGCCCCAGCATTTT.

The chain links TRBV3-1 (or the pseudogene TRBV3-2) to TRBJ2-7, with D perhaps given as TRBD1 or TRBD2 (5 bases each). This CDR3 region has 17 residues. In germline, CDR1 is LGHDT, CDR2 YNNKEL (reference sequence). Trimming cost V 1 base and J 2 bases, with 18 bases left between them. The chain's CDR3 is CASSQVLFRGCAYEQYF. The CDR3 bases are TGTGCCAGCAGCCAAGTGCTCTTCCGGGGCTGTGCCTACGAGCAGTACTTC.